This T cell receptor (beta chain) originates from a study of vaccination and CD4 T cells after COVID-19 (dated by TCRdb to between 2021 and 2023). In terms of the full investigation: Every convalescent patient had a positive nasal swab PCR test for SARS-CoV-2, with mild disease in several patients and severe disease in one. Six males and four females were included in the convalescent cohort, with two Hispanic individuals, seven Caucasians, two Asians and one multiracial person represented. Control cultures received a CEFX viral epitope pool as the positive control, an HIV-1 Nef peptide pool as the negative control, or no peptide. Post-COVID blood samples from convalescent patients were collected a median of around 110 days after diagnosis, with a range of 35 to 161 days. Post-vaccine blood samples were taken a median of around 77 days after the second vaccine dose, with a range of 14 to 241 days. Culture stimuli were overlapping spike peptide pools from SARS-CoV-2 and from the common cold coronaviruses HCoV-NL63, HCoV-OC43 and HCoV-229E. Participants got two doses of the Pfizer-BioNTech BNT162b2 vaccine (n=8) or two doses of the Moderna mRNA-1273 vaccine (n=2). In ten to eleven COVID-19 convalescent patients and several infection-naive healthy vaccine recipients, the spike-specific CD4+ TCR repertoire before mRNA vaccination was compared with the repertoire after mRNA vaccination.

On this clonotype: The specificity of this receptor is unknown. It has no much larger one-base neighbor in the sample; base qualities were not kept.

The study at large found these results: Among convalescent patients, a median about 86% of the SARS-CoV-2-reactive clones seen after vaccination appeared only after vaccination, which suggests priming specific to the vaccine. Of the vaccine-specific clones in convalescent patients, 304 of 307, or nearly all, reacted only to SARS-CoV-2 spike and did not cross-react with common cold coronaviruses. An increase in the median number of SARS-CoV-2-reactive clonotypes from approximately 21 after infection to 38 after vaccination was observed, but the change was not found to be significant. The study included relatively few convalescent patients and did not analyze early timepoints after natural infection.

Library generation was performed with PCR. DNA from cultured CD4+ T cells underwent TCR sequencing with the Oncomine TCR Beta short-read assay at the Johns Hopkins FTIC core. The QIAamp micro DNA kit was used to extract genomic DNA from the cultured CD4+ T cells. The Oncomine TCR Beta libraries from cultured CD4+ T cells were pooled using unique dual indexes and then sequenced on an Illumina iSeq 100. In the original analysis: Non-productive sequences were removed, and CDR3s not starting with C, not ending with F or W, or shorter than 7 amino acids were discarded. The MANAFEST web application was used to identify antigen-specific clonotypes by comparing peptide-stimulated wells against reference wells and other culture wells. An FDR below 0.05, an odds ratio above 5, and a productive frequency above 0.1% in at least two of three replicate wells were required for clones to be considered positive. A clonotype counted as cross-reactive if it showed significant expansion both in the SARS-CoV-2 spike wells and in at least one common cold coronavirus spike condition. CDR3 homology was assessed with Levenshtein distances (stringdist) and unrooted phylogenetic trees (ape) in R version 3.6.1. TCRdb redid the processing of the public reads, applying fastp at Q25 and MiXCR, and retained in-frame beta chains. A single entry per CDR3 protein holds the most common genes and DNA from its merged rows. What appears here as the V and J calls and clone size reflects TCRdb's work, not the paper's. The sample table holds 13,000 or so distinct CDR3 sequences, of which roughly 73% were seen once. More than 25% of the sample belongs to the ten largest clones.

CDR1 DFQATT and CDR2 SNEGSKA are derived from the germline V gene (reference sequence). Including cysteine and phenylalanine, the CDR3 has 14 amino acids. CDR3 DNA only is kept here, 42 bases in frame from base 1. The trim is 5 bases for V and 1 base for J, with a gap of 14 bases between the germline ends. The treatment or condition label of this sample denotes: roughly 11-day PBMC culture with coronavirus spike peptide pools or control peptides (ViraFEST assay). The ViraFEST assay, used in the study, expanded antigen-specific T cells with peptide pools and then identified the expanded clonotypes through TCR sequencing. The positive SARS-CoV-2 PCR tests of the convalescent patients were dated from March to December 2020, before the Alpha, Beta and Delta variants emerged in the United States. Each well held about 2 million PBMCs cultured in IMDM containing approximately 5.3% human AB serum and approximately 9.8 IU/ml IL-2, with 8 to 10 ug/ml peptide pools added. On days 3 and 7, half of the culture medium was replaced with fresh IL-2-containing medium. Once the cells had been in culture for around 10 days, the EasySep CD4+ T cell isolation kit was used to isolate CD4+ T cells by negative selection. Ficoll-Paque Plus gradient centrifugation was used to isolate PBMCs from whole blood, and the isolated PBMCs were then either used fresh or cryopreserved at -140C. Triplicate wells were generally used for each culture condition.

The origin of this receptor is a human donor who had recovered from COVID-19. Sequencing was carried out using CD4+ T cells from blood, cultured in vitro. The chain uses TRBV20-1 and TRBJ1-1; no D gene call is confident. In nucleotides, the sequence is TGCAGTGCTGGCGACGCGGGCCGGAACACTGAAGCTTTCTTT. It translates to CSAGDAGRNTEAFF.